The clone carrying this T cell receptor (beta chain) appeared a few times. Antigen: not known. The data are from a study of T-cell memory formation after mild COVID-19. This CDR3 is built from 15 residues. CDR1 is LNHDA, CDR2 SQIVND, per germline (reference sequence). V lost 3 bases and J 1 base, leaving 11 bases between the germline ends. Study findings and constraints: Clones contracting day 15 to 85 were balanced CD4/CD8; later expanders leaned CD4+. SARS-CoV-2 specificity was not confirmed for second-wave clones peaking on day 37. Among CD4+ contracting clones, most were CM and EM, and CD8+ ones EMRA.

TCRalpha and TCRbeta libraries used 5'RACE with constant-segment primers and UMIs. Each CDR3 protein is one row after TCRdb ran MiXCR on the 5' RACE reads. This table holds 350,000 to 450,000 distinct CDR3 sequences, around 20% found once. Sequencing was performed on PBMCs or a T cell subset sorted from them (not recorded which). This TCR was sampled from an adult woman who had mild COVID-19 (a few samples of this study predate the infection). Cell type and time point are not known. The chain uses TRBV19 and TRBJ2-3, with D maybe TRBD2 (6 bases). The CDR3 protein is CASSIGGAGTDTQYF. The CDR3 region has the DNA TGTGCCAGTAGTATCGGAGGGGCAGGCACAGATACGCAGTATTTT.